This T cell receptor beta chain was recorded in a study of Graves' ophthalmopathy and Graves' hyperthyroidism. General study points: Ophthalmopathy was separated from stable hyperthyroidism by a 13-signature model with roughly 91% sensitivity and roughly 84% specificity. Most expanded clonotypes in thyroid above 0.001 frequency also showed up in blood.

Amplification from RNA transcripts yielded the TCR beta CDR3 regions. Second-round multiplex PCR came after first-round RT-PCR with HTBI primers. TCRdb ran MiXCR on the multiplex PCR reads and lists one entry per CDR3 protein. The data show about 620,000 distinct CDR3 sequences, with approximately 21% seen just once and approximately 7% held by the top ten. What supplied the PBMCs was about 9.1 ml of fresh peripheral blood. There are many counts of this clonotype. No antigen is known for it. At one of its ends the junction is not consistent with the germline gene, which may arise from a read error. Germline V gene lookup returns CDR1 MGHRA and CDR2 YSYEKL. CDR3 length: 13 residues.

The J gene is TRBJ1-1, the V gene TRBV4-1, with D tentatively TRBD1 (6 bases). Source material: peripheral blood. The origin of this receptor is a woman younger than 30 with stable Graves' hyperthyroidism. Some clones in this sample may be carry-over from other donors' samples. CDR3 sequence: CASSQGGITEAFF. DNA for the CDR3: TGCGCCAGCAGTCAAGGGGGGATCACTGAAGCTTTCTTT.